This T cell receptor (beta chain) was recovered during a study of cytomegalovirus exposure and HLA in healthy donors. There are 14 residues in the CDR3. Germline V gene lookup returns CDR1 SGHVS and CDR2 FQNEAQ. V dropped 2 bases and J dropped 2 bases, with 7 bases sitting between them. The PCR contained 60 Vbeta and 13 Jbeta primers. Clones were sequenced by immunoSEQ multiplex PCR, and TCRdb holds only the in-frame ones, with some missing. The table has roughly 77,000 clones, around two thirds seen once. Study observations and caveats: Later work showed greater clonal expansion in HLA-associated TCR beta chains than in equally common others.

Concerning this clone itself: Its antigen is not known.

The clonotype comes from a woman aged 50 to 60 in good health and CMV-seropositive. The rearrangement uses TRBV7-8 and TRBJ2-1; possible D gene TRBD2, 5 bases. Sequencing was carried out using PBMCs. The CDR3 loop is CASSLQTTYNEQFF. CDR3 in DNA: TGTGCCAGCAGCTTACAGACTACCTACAATGAGCAGTTCTTC.